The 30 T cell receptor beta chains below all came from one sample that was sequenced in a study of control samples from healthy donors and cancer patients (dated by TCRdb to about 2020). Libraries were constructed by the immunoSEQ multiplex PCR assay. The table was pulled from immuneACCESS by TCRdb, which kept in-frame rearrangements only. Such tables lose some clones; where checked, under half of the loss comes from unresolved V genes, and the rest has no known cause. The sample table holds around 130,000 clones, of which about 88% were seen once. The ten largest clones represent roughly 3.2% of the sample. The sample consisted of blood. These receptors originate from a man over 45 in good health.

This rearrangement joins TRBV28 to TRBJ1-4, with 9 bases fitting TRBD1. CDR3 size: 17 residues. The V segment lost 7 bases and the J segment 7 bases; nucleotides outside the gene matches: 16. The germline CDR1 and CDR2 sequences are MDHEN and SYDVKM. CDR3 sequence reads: CASTPPRDRDWAEKLFF. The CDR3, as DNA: TGTGCCAGCACCCCGCCCCGGGACAGGGATTGGGCTGAAAAACTGTTTTTT.

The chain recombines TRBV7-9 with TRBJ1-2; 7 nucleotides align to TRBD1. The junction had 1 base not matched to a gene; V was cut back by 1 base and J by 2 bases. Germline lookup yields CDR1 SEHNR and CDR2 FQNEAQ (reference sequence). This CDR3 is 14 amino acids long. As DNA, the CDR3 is TGTGCCAGCAGCTTAGGGGGACAGAACTATGGCTACACCTTC. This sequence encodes CASSLGGQNYGYTF. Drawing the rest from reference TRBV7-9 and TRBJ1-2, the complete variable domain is DTGVSQNPRHKITKRGQNVTFRCDPISEHNRLYWYRQTLGQGPEFLTYFQNEAQLEKSRLLSDRFSAERPKGSFSTLEIQRTEQGDSAMYLCASSLGGQNYGYTFGSGTRLTVV.

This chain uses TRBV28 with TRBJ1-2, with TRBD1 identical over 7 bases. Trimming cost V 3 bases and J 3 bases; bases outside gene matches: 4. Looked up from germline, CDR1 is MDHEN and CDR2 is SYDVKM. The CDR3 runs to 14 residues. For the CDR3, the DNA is TGTGCCAGCAGTTTCCGGGACAGCTACTATGGCTACACCTTC. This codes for CASSFRDSYYGYTF.

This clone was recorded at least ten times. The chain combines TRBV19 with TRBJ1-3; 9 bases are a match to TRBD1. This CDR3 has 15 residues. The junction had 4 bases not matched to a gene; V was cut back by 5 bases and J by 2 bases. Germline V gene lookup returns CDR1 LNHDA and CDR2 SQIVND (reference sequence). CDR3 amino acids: CASSLQGAPGNTIYF. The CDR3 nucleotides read TGTGCCAGTAGTCTACAGGGGGCTCCTGGAAACACCATATATTTT.

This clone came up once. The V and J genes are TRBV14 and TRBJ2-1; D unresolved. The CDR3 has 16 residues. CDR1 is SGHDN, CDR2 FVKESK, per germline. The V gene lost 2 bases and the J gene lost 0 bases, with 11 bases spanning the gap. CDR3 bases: TGTGCCAGCAGCCAATTTCTAGGCGGCTCCTACAATGAGCAGTTCTTC. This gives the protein CASSQFLGGSYNEQFF.

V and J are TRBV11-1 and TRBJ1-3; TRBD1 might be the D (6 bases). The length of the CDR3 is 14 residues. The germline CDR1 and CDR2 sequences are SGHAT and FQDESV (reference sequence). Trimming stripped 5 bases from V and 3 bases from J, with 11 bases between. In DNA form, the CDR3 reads TGTGCCAGCAGCCGGGGGCAGGATGGAAACACCATATATTTT. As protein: CASSRGQDGNTIYF. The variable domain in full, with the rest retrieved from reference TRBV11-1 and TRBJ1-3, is EAEVAQSPRYKITEKSQAVAFWCDPISGHATLYWYRQILGQGPELLVQFQDESVVDDSQLPKDRFSAERLKGVDSTLKIQPAELGDSAMYLCASSRGQDGNTIYFGEGSWLTVV.

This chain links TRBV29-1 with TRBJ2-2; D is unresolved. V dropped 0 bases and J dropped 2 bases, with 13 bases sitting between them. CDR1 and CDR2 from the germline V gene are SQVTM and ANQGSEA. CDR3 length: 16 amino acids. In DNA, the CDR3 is TGCAGCGTTGAAGATCACCCAGGCGGTAACACCGGGGAGCTGTTTTTT. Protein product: CSVEDHPGGNTGELFF.

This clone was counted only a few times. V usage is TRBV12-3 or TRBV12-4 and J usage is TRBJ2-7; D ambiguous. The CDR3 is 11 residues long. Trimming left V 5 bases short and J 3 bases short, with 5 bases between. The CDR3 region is CASSQNYEQYF. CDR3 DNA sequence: TGTGCCAGCAGTCAGAACTACGAGCAGTACTTC.

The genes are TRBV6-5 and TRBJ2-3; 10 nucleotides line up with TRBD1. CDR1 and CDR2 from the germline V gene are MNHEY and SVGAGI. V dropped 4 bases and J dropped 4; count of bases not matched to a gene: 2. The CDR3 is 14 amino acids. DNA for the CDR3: TGTGCCAGCAGTTCGACAGGGGGCGCAGATACGCAGTATTTT. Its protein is CASSSTGGADTQYF.

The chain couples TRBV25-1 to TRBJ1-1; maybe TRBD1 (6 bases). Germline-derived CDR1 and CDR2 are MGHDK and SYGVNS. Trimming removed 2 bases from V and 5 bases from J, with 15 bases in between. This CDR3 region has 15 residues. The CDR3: CASSEISGGRTEAFF. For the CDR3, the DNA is TGTGCCAGCAGTGAAATCTCGGGGGGCCGGACTGAAGCTTTCTTT.

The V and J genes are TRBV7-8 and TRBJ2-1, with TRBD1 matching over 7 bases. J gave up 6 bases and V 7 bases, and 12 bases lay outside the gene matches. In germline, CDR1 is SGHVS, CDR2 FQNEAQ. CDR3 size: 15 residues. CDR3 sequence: CASTFETGLGNEQFF. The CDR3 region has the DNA TGTGCCAGCACCTTCGAGACAGGGCTGGGCAATGAGCAGTTCTTC.

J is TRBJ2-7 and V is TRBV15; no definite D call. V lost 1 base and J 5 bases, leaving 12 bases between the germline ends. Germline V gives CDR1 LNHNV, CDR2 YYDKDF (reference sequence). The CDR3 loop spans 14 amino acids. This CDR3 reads CATSRGGVGDEQYF. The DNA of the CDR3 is TGTGCCACCAGCAGAGGTGGTGTTGGTGACGAGCAGTACTTC.

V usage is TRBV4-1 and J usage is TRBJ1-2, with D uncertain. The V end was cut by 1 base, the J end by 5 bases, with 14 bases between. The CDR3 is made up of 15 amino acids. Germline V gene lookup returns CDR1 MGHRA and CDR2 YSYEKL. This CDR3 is CASSQGLSGGYGYTF. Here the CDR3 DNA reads TGCGCCAGCAGCCAAGGCTTGTCAGGAGGTTATGGCTACACCTTC.

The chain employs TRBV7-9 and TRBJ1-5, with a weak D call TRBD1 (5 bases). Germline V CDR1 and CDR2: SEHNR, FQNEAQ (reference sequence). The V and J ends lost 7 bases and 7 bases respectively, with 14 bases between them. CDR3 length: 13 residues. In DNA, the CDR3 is TGTGCCAGCACCCCAGGGTCCGAACAGCCCCAGCATTTT. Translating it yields CASTPGSEQPQHF.

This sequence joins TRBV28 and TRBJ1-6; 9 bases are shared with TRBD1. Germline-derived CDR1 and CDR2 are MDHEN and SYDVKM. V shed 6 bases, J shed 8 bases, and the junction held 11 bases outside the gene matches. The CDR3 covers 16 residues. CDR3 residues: CASSKPGQGYDSPLHF. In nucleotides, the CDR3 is TGTGCCAGCAGCAAACCGGGACAGGGTTACGATTCACCCCTCCACTTT. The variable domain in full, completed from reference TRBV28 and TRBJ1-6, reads DVKVTQSSRYLVKRTGEKVFLECVQDMDHENMFWYRQDPGLGLRLIYFSYDVKMKEKGDIPEGYSVSREKKERFSLILESASTNQTSMYLCASSKPGQGYDSPLHFGNGTRLTVT.

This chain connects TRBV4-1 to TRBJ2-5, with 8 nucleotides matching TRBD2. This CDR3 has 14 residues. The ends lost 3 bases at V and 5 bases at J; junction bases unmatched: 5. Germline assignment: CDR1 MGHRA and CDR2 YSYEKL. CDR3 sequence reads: CASSQTLAGETQYF. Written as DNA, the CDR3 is TGCGCCAGCAGCCAGACCTTAGCGGGGGAGACCCAGTACTTC.

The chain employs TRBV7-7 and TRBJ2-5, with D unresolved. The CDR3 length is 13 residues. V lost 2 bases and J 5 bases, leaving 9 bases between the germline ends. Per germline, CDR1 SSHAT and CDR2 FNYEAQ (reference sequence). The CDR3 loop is CASSLFQAETQYF. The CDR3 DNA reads TGTGCCAGCAGCTTATTCCAGGCTGAGACCCAGTACTTC. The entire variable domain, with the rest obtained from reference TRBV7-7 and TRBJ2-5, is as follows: GAGVSQSPRYKVTKRGQDVTLRCDPISSHATLYWYQQALGQGPEFLTYFNYEAQPDKSGLPSDRFSAERPEGSISTLTIQRTEQRDSAMYRCASSLFQAETQYFGPGTRLLVL.

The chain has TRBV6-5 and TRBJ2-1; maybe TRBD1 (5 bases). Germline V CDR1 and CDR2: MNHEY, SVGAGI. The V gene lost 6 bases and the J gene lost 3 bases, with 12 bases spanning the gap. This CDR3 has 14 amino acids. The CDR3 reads CASRRGRDYNEQFF. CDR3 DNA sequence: TGTGCCAGCAGGAGAGGCAGGGACTACAATGAGCAGTTCTTC.

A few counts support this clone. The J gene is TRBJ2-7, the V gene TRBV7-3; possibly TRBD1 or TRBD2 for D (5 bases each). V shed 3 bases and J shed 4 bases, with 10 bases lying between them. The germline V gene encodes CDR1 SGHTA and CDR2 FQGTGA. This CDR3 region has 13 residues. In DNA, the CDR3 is TGTGCCAGCAGCTTGGGGGAAGGGTACGAGCAGTACTTC. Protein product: CASSLGEGYEQYF.

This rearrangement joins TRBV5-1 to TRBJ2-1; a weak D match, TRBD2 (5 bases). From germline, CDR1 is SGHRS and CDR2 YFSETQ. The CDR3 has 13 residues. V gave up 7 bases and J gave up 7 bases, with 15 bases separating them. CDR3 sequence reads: CASQLASGNEQFF. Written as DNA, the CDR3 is TGCGCCAGCCAATTAGCGAGTGGTAATGAGCAGTTCTTC.

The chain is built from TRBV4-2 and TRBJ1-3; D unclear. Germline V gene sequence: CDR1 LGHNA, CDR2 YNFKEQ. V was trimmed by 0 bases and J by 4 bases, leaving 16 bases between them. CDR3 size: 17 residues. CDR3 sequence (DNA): TGTGCCAGCAGCCAAGACTCCCCGGGTTACTCGGGAAACACCATATATTTT. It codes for CASSQDSPGYSGNTIYF.

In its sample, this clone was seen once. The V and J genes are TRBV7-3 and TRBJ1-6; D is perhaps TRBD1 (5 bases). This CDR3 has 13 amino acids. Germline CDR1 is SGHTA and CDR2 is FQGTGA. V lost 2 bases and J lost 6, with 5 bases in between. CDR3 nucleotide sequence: TGTGCCAGCAGCTTAGGGGGTAATTCACCCCTCCACTTT. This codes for CASSLGGNSPLHF.

The CDR3 DNA is TGTGCCAGCAGCTTAGAGGGGGCGTTTAATACGCAGTATTTT. Encoded protein: CASSLEGAFNTQYF. The chain is built from TRBV11-3 and TRBJ2-3; D is perhaps TRBD1 (6 bases). Germline lookup yields CDR1 SGHNT and CDR2 YENEEA. Trimming removed 0 bases at V and 7 bases at J, with 11 bases between. The CDR3 is made up of 14 amino acids.

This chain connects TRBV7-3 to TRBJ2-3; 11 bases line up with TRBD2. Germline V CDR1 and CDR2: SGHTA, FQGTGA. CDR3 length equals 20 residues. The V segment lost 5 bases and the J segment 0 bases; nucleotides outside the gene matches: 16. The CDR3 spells CASSAKPFSGGALSTDTQYF. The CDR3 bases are TGTGCCAGCAGCGCTAAGCCATTTAGCGGGGGGGCTTTGAGCACAGATACGCAGTATTTT.

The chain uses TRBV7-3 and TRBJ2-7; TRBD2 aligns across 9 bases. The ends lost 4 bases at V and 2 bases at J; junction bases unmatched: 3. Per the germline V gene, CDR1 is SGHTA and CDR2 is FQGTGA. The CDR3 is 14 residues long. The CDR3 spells CASSSSGTAYEQYF. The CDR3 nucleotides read TGTGCCAGCAGCTCTAGCGGGACAGCCTACGAGCAGTACTTC.

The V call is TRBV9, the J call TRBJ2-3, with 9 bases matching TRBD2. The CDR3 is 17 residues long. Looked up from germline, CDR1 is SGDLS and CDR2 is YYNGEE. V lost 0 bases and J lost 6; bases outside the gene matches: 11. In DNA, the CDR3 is TGTGCCAGCAGCGTAGGTCCCGGCGGGGGGGCAGGGGATACGCAGTATTTT. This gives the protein CASSVGPGGGAGDTQYF. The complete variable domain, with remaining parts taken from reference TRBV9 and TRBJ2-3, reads DSGVTQTPKHLITATGQRVTLRCSPRSGDLSVYWYQQSLDQGLQFLIQYYNGEERAKGNILERFSAQQFPDLHSELNLSSLELGDSALYFCASSVGPGGGAGDTQYFGPGTRLTVL.

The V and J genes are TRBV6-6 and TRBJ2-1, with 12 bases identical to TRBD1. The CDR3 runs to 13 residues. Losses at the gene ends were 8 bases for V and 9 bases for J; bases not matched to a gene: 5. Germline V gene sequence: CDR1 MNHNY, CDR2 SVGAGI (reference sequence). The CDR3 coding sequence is TGTGCCAGCCGGGACAGGGGGCTTTTTGAGCAGTTCTTC. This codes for CASRDRGLFEQFF.

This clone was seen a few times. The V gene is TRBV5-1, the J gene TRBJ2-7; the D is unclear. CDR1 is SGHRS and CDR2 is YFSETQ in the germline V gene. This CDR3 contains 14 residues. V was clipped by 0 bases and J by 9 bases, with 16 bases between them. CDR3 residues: CASSLETGNSRQYF. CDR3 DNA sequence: TGCGCCAGCAGCTTGGAAACCGGAAACTCCCGGCAGTACTTC.

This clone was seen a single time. The CDR3 sequence: CASSHPRQLSGNTIYF. The CDR3 DNA follows: TGTGCCAGCAGCCACCCCCGACAGCTCTCTGGAAACACCATATATTTT. The chain couples TRBV3-1 (or the pseudogene TRBV3-2) to TRBJ1-3; D is possibly TRBD1 (5 bases). Looked up from germline, CDR1 is LGHDT and CDR2 is YNNKEL (reference sequence). The CDR3 loop spans 16 amino acids. Trimming shortened V by 3 bases and J by 0 bases, and 12 bases separated the two germline ends.

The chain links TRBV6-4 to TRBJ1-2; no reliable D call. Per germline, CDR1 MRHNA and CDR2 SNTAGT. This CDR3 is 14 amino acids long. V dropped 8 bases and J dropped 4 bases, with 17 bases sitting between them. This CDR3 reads CASGPEKIGYGYTF. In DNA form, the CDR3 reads TGTGCCAGCGGGCCAGAAAAAATCGGCTATGGCTACACCTTC.